This is a list of T cell receptor beta chains from one sample in a study of T cells in Graves' hyperthyroidism and ophthalmopathy. TCRdb re-derived calls from the multiplex PCR reads in MiXCR, one entry per CDR3 protein. The sample records about 500,000 distinct CDR3 sequences, approximately 15% being singletons. The sequenced material came from blood. These receptors all come from a woman aged 18 to 35 with Graves' hyperthyroidism. Each CDR3 is given with its conserved first and last residue. Each record gives: J gene, D gene, clone size, V gene, CDR3 protein, CDR3 DNA. A D gene is named only where the DNA matches it firmly. Clone size appears in some rows only: once, few, many, or a class for an expanded clone.

>TRBJ1-6|-|many|TRBV7-9
CASNEVGDSPLHF
TGTGCCAGCAACGAAGTCGGGGATTCACCCCTCCACTTT
>TRBJ1-1|-|few|TRBV20-1
CSARDYSDSNTEAFF
TGCAGTGCTAGAGACTATTCCGACAGTAACACTGAAGCTTTCTTT
>TRBJ2-1|TRBD2|-|TRBV12-3/TRBV12-4
CASVSGTRENEQFF
TGTGCCAGCGTGTCCGGGACTAGGGAAAATGAGCAGTTCTTC
>TRBJ2-7|-|-|TRBV2
CASSATHYEQYF
TGTGCCAGCAGCGCGACTCACTACGAGCAGTACTTC
>TRBJ2-1|TRBD1|-|TRBV2
CASSESQDRDEQFF
TGTGCCAGCAGTGAATCTCAAGACAGGGATGAGCAGTTCTTC
>TRBJ2-1|-|many|TRBV5-6
CASSLGLSGYNEQFF
TGTGCCAGCAGCTTGGGGCTTAGCGGTTACAATGAGCAGTTCTTC
>TRBJ2-2|-|many|TRBV29-1
CSVASLGRTGELFF
TGCAGCGTTGCAAGTCTAGGACGCACCGGGGAGCTGTTTTTT
>TRBJ1-1|-|many|TRBV29-1
CSGDSTEAFF
TGCAGCGGTGACAGCACTGAAGCTTTCTTT
>TRBJ2-1|TRBD2|many|TRBV29-1
CSVSTRAGGDEQFF
TGCAGCGTTTCAACTCGGGCGGGGGGGGATGAGCAGTTCTTC
>TRBJ1-2|TRBD1|many|TRBV12-3/TRBV12-4
CASSLGQGLVGYGYTF
TGTGCCAGCAGCCTGGGACAGGGGCTCGTCGGCTATGGCTACACCTTC
>TRBJ1-5|-|few|TRBV6-5
CASSYSLSSLGNQPQHF
TGTGCCAGCAGTTACTCCCTCTCCTCGTTGGGCAATCAGCCCCAGCATTTT
>TRBJ1-4|-|-|TRBV28
CASSFVGRATNEKLFF
TGTGCCAGCAGTTTTGTAGGGCGGGCGACTAATGAAAAACTGTTTTTT
>TRBJ2-5|TRBD2|few|TRBV5-6
CASSVPRLAGEMETQYF
TGTGCCAGCAGCGTCCCCAGACTAGCGGGAGAGATGGAGACCCAGTACTTC
>TRBJ2-1|TRBD1|few|TRBV12-3/TRBV12-4
CASETGDSYNEQFF
TGTGCCAGTGAGACAGGGGACTCCTACAATGAGCAGTTCTTC
>TRBJ1-5|TRBD1|few|TRBV4-1
CASSQTGQGKPQHF
TGCGCCAGCAGCCAAACGGGACAGGGTAAGCCCCAGCATTTT